This T cell receptor beta chain was sequenced during a study of T-cell reconstitution after alpha-beta-depleted transplantation in children. Study findings and constraints: Surviving recipient T cells and thymic progenitors produced the high day-60 TCRbeta diversity seen in some patients. Hyperexpanded clones declined; after one year, newly produced T cells mostly supplied diversity. Several hundred expanded graft clones reportedly were the source of alpha-beta T cells about two months after transplant.

V shed 1 base and J shed 2 bases, with 14 bases lying between them. Germline V gene data show CDR1 as DFQATT and CDR2 as SNEGSKA (reference sequence). The CDR3 consists of 16 residues. A note on this clonotype: Its antigen is currently unknown.

Library preparation (for TCRbeta) was performed with unique molecular identifiers. TCRdb used MiXCR to reprocess the PCR reads, holding one entry per CDR3 protein. Here the sample spans hundreds of thousands of distinct CDR3 sequences, 10% to 15% being singletons. This receptor was identified in a male patient under 18 who had a stem cell transplant for acute myeloid leukemia, so the T cells may come from the graft donor. The genes are TRBV20-1 and TRBJ2-2, with D perhaps TRBD2 (5 bases). Source: PBMCs, mostly from graft donor cells, taken 360 days after TCRalphabeta/CD19-depleted stem cell transplant. The CDR3 DNA sequence: TGCAGTGCTAGAGTGAGTCGACTAACCAACACCGGGGAGCTGTTTTTT. This sequence encodes CSARVSRLTNTGELFF.